Below, one T cell receptor beta chain is given with its context. This sample is part of a study of blood T cell repertoires in COVID-19. The overall study: The cDNA or gDNA used as material had been derived from T cells, B-cell-depleted T cells, or PBMCs.

The authors' processing: Reference gene primer amplification in the assay estimated nucleated cell counts. Profiling relied on immunoSEQ multiplex PCR, and the TCRdb table lists in-frame clones only, not all of them. The D gene and trimming were derived from the DNA, and the V and J assignments and clone size from that table. The table has roughly 350,000 clones, 70% to 90% seen once. The sequence came from a woman between 50 and 59 years old with active or convalescent COVID-19. The sample taken for sequencing was peripheral blood.

The CDR3 loop reads CATRRGSGSFETQYF. For the CDR3, the DNA is TGTGCCACCAGGAGGGGTAGCGGGAGTTTTGAGACCCAGTACTTC. The J gene is TRBJ2-5, the V gene TRBV27; TRBD2 agrees at 9 bases. The CDR3 loop spans 15 amino acids. Germline V gene data show CDR1 as MNHEY and CDR2 as SMNVEV (reference sequence). Trimming took 10 bases from V and 5 from J; bases not matched to a gene: 14.